A selection of T cell receptor beta chains follows, all from one sample in a study of blood T cell repertoires in COVID-19. Data came from immunoSEQ multiplex PCR; TCRdb stores just in-frame clones and leaves some out. Of hundreds of thousands of clones listed, roughly 89% are singletons. Source material: peripheral blood. The receptor set was obtained from a woman aged 25 to 39 with active or convalescent COVID-19. Both conserved end residues are part of each CDR3. A D gene is named only where the DNA matches it firmly. Part of the rows lack a size; the others show once, few, many or a class for expanded clones.

clone_size cdr3_length j_call v_call d_call cdr3_aa cdr3_nt
- 14 TRBJ1-2 TRBV5-1 TRBD1 CASSGDSEGYGYTF TGCGCCAGCAGCGGGGACAGTGAGGGGTATGGCTACACCTTC
- 12 TRBJ2-4 TRBV5-6 - CASSLSGNIQYF TGTGCCAGCAGCTTATCCGGGAACATTCAGTACTTC
- 13 TRBJ2-7 TRBV7-8 - CASSPPSGYEQYF TGTGCCAGCAGCCCCCCGAGCGGATACGAGCAGTACTTC
- 15 TRBJ2-2 TRBV19 TRBD1 CASSTGTGYTGELFF TGTGCCAGTAGTACCGGGACAGGGTACACCGGGGAGCTGTTTTTT
- 15 TRBJ1-1 TRBV24-1 - CATSDLGGVNTEAFF TGTGCCACCAGTGATTTGGGGGGGGTCAACACTGAAGCTTTCTTT
- 16 TRBJ2-3 TRBV5-8 - CASSPEGQLRTDTQYF TGTGCCAGCAGCCCGGAGGGACAGCTCCGCACAGATACGCAGTATTTT
- 11 TRBJ2-1 TRBV6-2/TRBV6-3 - CASSTGGEQFF TGTGCCAGCAGTACCGGTGGTGAGCAGTTCTTC
- 12 TRBJ2-2 TRBV7-7 - CASSSGGRELFF TGTGCCAGCAGCTCTGGAGGAAGGGAGCTGTTTTTT
- 14 TRBJ1-2 TRBV9 TRBD1 CASSAGQGLYGYTF TGTGCCAGCAGTGCGGGACAGGGACTCTATGGCTACACCTTC
- 15 TRBJ1-5 TRBV18 TRBD1 CASSPRGQTNQPQHF TGTGCCAGCTCACCGAGGGGACAGACCAATCAGCCCCAGCATTTT
- 14 TRBJ1-4 TRBV2 - CASTYLRGKEKLFF TGTGCCAGCACCTACCTCAGGGGAAAAGAAAAACTGTTTTTT
few 16 TRBJ1-5 TRBV19 TRBD1 CASRTGGYNSNQPQHF TGTGCCAGTAGGACAGGGGGTTATAATAGCAATCAGCCCCAGCATTTT
- 14 TRBJ1-5 TRBV19 - CASSILGPEQPQHF TGTGCCAGTAGTATATTGGGGCCCGAACAGCCCCAGCATTTT
- 14 TRBJ2-1 TRBV5-6 - CASSHTDSRDEQFF TGTGCCAGCAGCCATACGGACAGTAGGGATGAGCAGTTCTTC
- 15 TRBJ1-5 TRBV5-1 TRBD1 CASSPGTGAYQPQHF TGCGCCAGCAGCCCCGGGACAGGGGCTTATCAGCCCCAGCATTTT
- 19 TRBJ1-2 TRBV6-1 TRBD1 CASSVPWGDSNLANYGYTF TGTGCCAGCAGTGTCCCCTGGGGGGACAGCAACCTAGCTAACTATGGCTACACCTTC
- 15 TRBJ1-3 TRBV12-1 - CASSLTGHTGNTIYF TGTGCCAGCAGCTTGACAGGTCATACTGGAAACACCATATATTTT
- 16 TRBJ2-3 TRBV19 TRBD2 CASSMQVAGFTDTQYF TGTGCCAGTAGTATGCAGGTAGCGGGTTTCACAGATACGCAGTATTTT
- 13 TRBJ1-6 TRBV10-1 - CASSGQFNSPLHF TGCGCCAGCAGTGGACAGTTTAATTCACCCCTCCACTTT
- 13 TRBJ2-3 TRBV2 TRBD2 CASRLAGTDTQYF TGTGCCAGCAGACTAGCGGGCACAGATACGCAGTATTTT
- 13 TRBJ1-2 TRBV6-5 - CASSYSNSYGYTF TGTGCCAGCAGTTACTCGAACAGCTATGGCTACACCTTC
few 13 TRBJ1-2 TRBV6-4 - CASSEGQNYGYTF TGTGCCAGCAGTGAGGGACAAAACTATGGCTACACCTTC
- 17 TRBJ2-2 TRBV12-1 - CASSLDTRHRATGELFF TGTGCCAGCAGCTTGGACACCCGACACAGGGCCACCGGGGAGCTGTTTTTT
- 15 TRBJ1-1 TRBV10-3 - CAIKGHAGYVTEAFF TGTGCCATCAAAGGTCACGCAGGGTATGTAACTGAAGCTTTCTTT
- 12 TRBJ1-2 TRBV29-1 - CSVPRVDYGYTF TGCAGCGTGCCCAGGGTCGACTATGGCTACACCTTC
few 16 TRBJ1-2 TRBV19 TRBD1 CASSIAWATGERGYTF TGTGCCAGTAGTATAGCATGGGCCACAGGGGAACGTGGCTACACCTTC
- 14 TRBJ2-1 TRBV7-8 - CASSPIISYNEQFF TGTGCCAGCAGCCCTATTATCTCCTACAATGAGCAGTTCTTC
few 13 TRBJ1-2 TRBV5-6 - CASSKDRNYGYTF TGTGCCAGCAGCAAGGACAGAAACTATGGCTACACCTTC
few 10 TRBJ1-1 TRBV30 - CAWETYSAFF TGTGCCTGGGAGACTTATTCAGCTTTCTTT
- 18 TRBJ1-1 TRBV19 - CASSIVPGRRTGDTEAFF TGTGCCAGTAGTATAGTGCCGGGGAGACGGACTGGGGACACTGAAGCTTTCTTT
- 17 TRBJ2-6 TRBV7-6 - CASSLAIGGAGANVLTF TGTGCCAGCAGCTTAGCGATCGGGGGAGCTGGGGCCAACGTCCTGACTTTC
- 13 TRBJ2-7 TRBV5-1 - CASSSSSSYEQYF TGCGCCAGCAGTTCAAGTAGCTCCTACGAGCAGTACTTC
- 15 TRBJ2-7 TRBV11-2 TRBD2 CASSQGLAGEGEQYF TGTGCCAGCAGTCAGGGACTAGCGGGAGAAGGTGAGCAGTACTTC
- 11 TRBJ1-2 TRBV29-1 - CSVDSFYGYTF TGCAGCGTTGACAGTTTCTATGGCTACACCTTC
- 15 TRBJ2-1 TRBV5-4 TRBD1 CASSIGQGNYNEQFF TGTGCCAGCAGCATTGGACAGGGGAACTACAATGAGCAGTTCTTC
- 16 TRBJ2-7 TRBV19 TRBD2 CATSDPGLAGVPEQYF TGTGCCACCTCGGATCCGGGACTAGCGGGAGTACCCGAGCAGTACTTC
- 13 TRBJ2-3 TRBV5-1 TRBD2 CASSLTSGETQYF TGCGCCAGCAGCTTAACTAGCGGGGAAACGCAGTATTTT
once 16 TRBJ2-2 TRBV27 - CASSLSARALTGELFF TGTGCCAGCAGTTTATCCGCCAGGGCCCTGACCGGGGAGCTGTTTTTT
- 14 TRBJ1-4 TRBV6-6 - CASQRGGTNEKLFF TGTGCCAGCCAAAGGGGGGGCACTAATGAAAAACTGTTTTTT
- 12 TRBJ1-1 TRBV27 - CAREQENTEAFF TGTGCCAGGGAACAGGAGAACACTGAAGCTTTCTTT
few 13 TRBJ1-5 TRBV6-5 - CASRQQNNQPQHF TGTGCCAGCAGACAACAGAACAATCAGCCCCAGCATTTT
- 16 TRBJ2-3 TRBV5-1 TRBD2 CASSLAGGGAPDTQYF TGCGCCAGCAGCTTGGCGGGCGGGGGGGCCCCAGATACGCAGTATTTT
once 14 TRBJ2-1 TRBV29-1 TRBD2 CSAQAGGPYNEQFF TGCAGCGCTCAAGCGGGAGGGCCCTACAATGAGCAGTTCTTC
once 14 TRBJ2-7 TRBV27 TRBD1 CASSFRGQQYEQYF TGTGCCAGCAGTTTTCGGGGACAGCAGTACGAGCAGTACTTC
- 14 TRBJ1-6 TRBV5-6 - CASSLLRANSPLHF TGTGCCAGCAGCTTGCTGAGGGCAAATTCACCCCTCCACTTT
- 16 TRBJ2-2 TRBV3-1/TRBV3-2 TRBD2 CASSQAPSGYTGELFF TGTGCCAGCAGCCAAGCTCCTAGCGGGTACACCGGGGAGCTGTTTTTT
- 16 TRBJ2-1 TRBV5-4 - CASSLAGRGVFNEQFF TGTGCCAGCAGCTTGGCCGGGAGAGGTGTGTTCAATGAGCAGTTCTTC
- 16 TRBJ2-3 TRBV9 - CASSGWGGGTADTQYF TGTGCCAGCAGCGGATGGGGAGGGGGGACGGCAGATACGCAGTATTTT
once 13 TRBJ2-2 TRBV9 - CASSVVDTGELFF TGTGCCAGCAGCGTAGTAGACACCGGGGAGCTGTTTTTT